These T cell receptor beta chains were read from a single sample in a study of cytomegalovirus exposure and HLA in healthy donors. TCRdb's copy holds only in-frame clones and misses some; the assay was immunoSEQ multiplex PCR. This sample has 150,000 to 200,000 clones, with more than 70% found just once. Sequencing was performed on PBMCs. The origin of the receptors is a boy aged 5-17 years in good health and CMV-seronegative. The CDR3 runs from the conserved cysteine through the conserved F or W. D genes are given only for firm matches. Size tells how often a clone was seen (once, few, many) or the class of an expanded clone, and some rows leave it out.

cdr3_aa: CTSSQIQGVHYGYTF
cdr3_nt: TGCACCAGCAGCCAAATACAGGGGGTTCACTATGGCTACACCTTC
v_call: TRBV1
j_call: TRBJ1-2
d_call: -
clone_size: -

cdr3_aa: CASTPTGGLGELFF
cdr3_nt: TGTGCCAGTACCCCAACGGGGGGGCTCGGGGAGCTGTTTTTT
v_call: TRBV19
j_call: TRBJ2-2
d_call: TRBD2
clone_size: once

cdr3_aa: CAWTYQGYYNEKLFF
cdr3_nt: TGTGCCTGGACTTACCAGGGGTACTATAATGAAAAACTGTTTTTT
v_call: TRBV30
j_call: TRBJ1-4
d_call: -
clone_size: -

cdr3_aa: CASSPGEGLNEQFF
cdr3_nt: TGTGCCAGCAGCCCTGGGGAGGGGTTGAATGAGCAGTTCTTC
v_call: TRBV11-1
j_call: TRBJ2-1
d_call: TRBD2
clone_size: -

cdr3_aa: CASSVETGGTDTQYF
cdr3_nt: TGTGCCAGCAGTGTTGAGACAGGGGGAACAGATACGCAGTATTTT
v_call: TRBV6-5
j_call: TRBJ2-3
d_call: TRBD1
clone_size: -

cdr3_aa: CASERQGLGYGYTF
cdr3_nt: TGTGCCAGCGAGCGACAGGGACTGGGCTATGGCTACACCTTC
v_call: TRBV28
j_call: TRBJ1-2
d_call: TRBD1
clone_size: -

cdr3_aa: CASRFQGATNEKLFF
cdr3_nt: TGTGCCAGCAGATTTCAGGGGGCAACTAATGAAAAACTGTTTTTT
v_call: TRBV5-4
j_call: TRBJ1-4
d_call: TRBD1
clone_size: -

cdr3_aa: CASSDGTGTYEQYF
cdr3_nt: TGTGCCAGCAGTGATGGGACAGGGACCTACGAGCAGTACTTC
v_call: TRBV25-1
j_call: TRBJ2-7
d_call: TRBD1
clone_size: -

cdr3_aa: CAWNRGLAGVGGNEQFF
cdr3_nt: TGTGCCTGGAATCGGGGGCTAGCGGGAGTAGGGGGCAATGAGCAGTTCTTC
v_call: TRBV30
j_call: TRBJ2-1
d_call: TRBD2
clone_size: -

cdr3_aa: CASLISDRGNQPQHF
cdr3_nt: TGTGCCAGTTTAATTTCCGATCGGGGCAATCAGCCCCAGCATTTT
v_call: TRBV6-1
j_call: TRBJ1-5
d_call: -
clone_size: -

cdr3_aa: CASSLGTLIYEQYF
cdr3_nt: TGTGCCAGCAGCTTGGGGACATTAATCTACGAGCAGTACTTC
v_call: TRBV28
j_call: TRBJ2-7
d_call: -
clone_size: -

cdr3_aa: CASSLLRLAGGRDEQFF
cdr3_nt: TGTGCCAGCAGCCTGCTTAGACTAGCGGGAGGGAGGGATGAGCAGTTCTTC
v_call: TRBV7-3
j_call: TRBJ2-1
d_call: TRBD2
clone_size: -

cdr3_aa: CASSSPGTGGFSNQPQHF
cdr3_nt: TGTGCCAGCAGTTCCCCCGGGACAGGGGGGTTCAGCAATCAGCCCCAGCATTTT
v_call: TRBV28
j_call: TRBJ1-5
d_call: TRBD1
clone_size: -

cdr3_aa: CASSTPRRSGNTVYF
cdr3_nt: TGTGCCAGCAGCACCCCTCGCAGGAGCGGAAACACCGTATATTTT
v_call: TRBV7-8
j_call: TRBJ1-3
d_call: -
clone_size: -

cdr3_aa: CAGGTEAGNTIYF
cdr3_nt: TGTGCCGGGGGGACAGAAGCTGGAAACACCATATATTTT
v_call: TRBV30
j_call: TRBJ1-3
d_call: TRBD1
clone_size: -

cdr3_aa: CASTPRRQGAYEQYF
cdr3_nt: TGTGCCAGCACCCCACGGCGGCAGGGGGCATACGAGCAGTACTTC
v_call: TRBV6-5
j_call: TRBJ2-7
d_call: TRBD1
clone_size: -